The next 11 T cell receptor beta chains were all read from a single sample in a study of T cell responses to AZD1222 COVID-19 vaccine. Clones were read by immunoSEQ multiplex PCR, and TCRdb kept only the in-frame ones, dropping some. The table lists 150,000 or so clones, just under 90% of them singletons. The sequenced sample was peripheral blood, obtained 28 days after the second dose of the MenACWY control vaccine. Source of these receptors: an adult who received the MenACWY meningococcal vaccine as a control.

This chain's CDR3 is CASSSGPANYGYTF. In nucleotides, the CDR3 is TGTGCCAGCAGTTCGGGTCCCGCTAACTATGGCTACACCTTC. The chain is built from TRBV6-5 and TRBJ1-2, with D uncertain. The CDR3 is made up of 14 amino acids. Germline assignment: CDR1 MNHEY and CDR2 SVGAGI. The germline V and J ends were trimmed by 4 bases and 0 bases, with 9 bases remaining between them.

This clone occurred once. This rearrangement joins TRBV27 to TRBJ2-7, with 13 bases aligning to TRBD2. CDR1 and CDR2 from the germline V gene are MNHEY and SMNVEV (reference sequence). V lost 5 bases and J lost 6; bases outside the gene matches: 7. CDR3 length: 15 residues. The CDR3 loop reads CASSIGTSGTGEQYF. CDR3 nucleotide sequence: TGTGCCAGCAGTATAGGGACTAGCGGGACCGGCGAGCAGTACTTC.

The CDR3 DNA reads TGTGCCATCAGTCCTCAGGCGCCCTCTGGAAACACCATATATTTT. It translates to CAISPQAPSGNTIYF. The genes are TRBV10-3 and TRBJ1-3; no firm D call. V gave up 5 bases and J gave up 0 bases, with 11 bases separating them. The CDR3 sequence is 15 residues long. The germline CDR1 and CDR2 sequences are ENHRY and SYGVKD.

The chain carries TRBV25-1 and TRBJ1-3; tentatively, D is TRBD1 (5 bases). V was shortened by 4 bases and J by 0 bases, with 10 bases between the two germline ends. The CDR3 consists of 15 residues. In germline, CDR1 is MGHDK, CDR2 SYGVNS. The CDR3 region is CASSGQSYSGNTIYF. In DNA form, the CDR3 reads TGTGCCAGCAGTGGACAGTCCTACTCTGGAAACACCATATATTTT.

The DNA for the CDR3 is TGTGCCAGCATATCATTGGCCTCCTACAATGAGCAGTTCTTC. This sequence encodes CASISLASYNEQFF. The rearrangement links TRBV27 to TRBJ2-1; D is unclear. The V gene lost 7 bases and the J gene lost 0 bases, with 10 bases spanning the gap. Germline V gives CDR1 MNHEY, CDR2 SMNVEV (reference sequence). The CDR3 is 14 residues long.

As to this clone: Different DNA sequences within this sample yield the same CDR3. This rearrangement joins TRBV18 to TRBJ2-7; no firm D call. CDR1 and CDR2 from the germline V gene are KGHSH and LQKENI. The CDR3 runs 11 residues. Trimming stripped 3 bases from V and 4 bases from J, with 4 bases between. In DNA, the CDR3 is TGTGCCAGCTCACCTGAATACGAGCAGTACTTC. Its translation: CASSPEYEQYF.

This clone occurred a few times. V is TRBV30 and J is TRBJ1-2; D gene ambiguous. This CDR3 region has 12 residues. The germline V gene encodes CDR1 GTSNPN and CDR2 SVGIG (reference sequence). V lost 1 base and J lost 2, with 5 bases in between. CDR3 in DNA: TGTGCCTGGAGTGAACTGAACTATGGCTACACCTTC. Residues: CAWSELNYGYTF.

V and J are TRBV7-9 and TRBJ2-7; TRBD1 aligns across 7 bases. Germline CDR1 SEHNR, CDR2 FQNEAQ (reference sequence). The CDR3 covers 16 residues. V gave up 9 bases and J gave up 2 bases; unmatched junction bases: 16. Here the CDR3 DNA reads TGTGCCAGTTCCTTTATTACCGGGACAGCAACCTACGAGCAGTACTTC. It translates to CASSFITGTATYEQYF.

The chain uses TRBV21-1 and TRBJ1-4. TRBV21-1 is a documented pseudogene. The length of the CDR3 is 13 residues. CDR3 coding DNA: TGTGCCAGCAGCAAGGGTGGTAATGAAAAACTGTTTTTT. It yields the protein CASSKGGNEKLFF.

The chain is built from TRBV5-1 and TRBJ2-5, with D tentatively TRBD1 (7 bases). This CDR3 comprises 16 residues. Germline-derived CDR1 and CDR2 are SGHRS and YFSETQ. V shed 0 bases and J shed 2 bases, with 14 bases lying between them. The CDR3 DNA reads TGCGCCAGCAGCTTGGTGGCGACAGGGACTCAAGAGACCCAGTACTTC. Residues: CASSLVATGTQETQYF.

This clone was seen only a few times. For the CDR3, the DNA is TGTGCCAGCAGCGCGGGACTGGATCAGCCCCAGCATTTT. Translated, it gives CASSAGLDQPQHF. This chain uses TRBV5-4 with TRBJ1-5; a weak D match, TRBD1 (5 bases). Germline values: CDR1 SGHNT, CDR2 YYREEE (reference sequence). The CDR3 totals 13 residues. Trimming took off 4 bases at V and 5 bases at J, with 10 bases between the two ends.